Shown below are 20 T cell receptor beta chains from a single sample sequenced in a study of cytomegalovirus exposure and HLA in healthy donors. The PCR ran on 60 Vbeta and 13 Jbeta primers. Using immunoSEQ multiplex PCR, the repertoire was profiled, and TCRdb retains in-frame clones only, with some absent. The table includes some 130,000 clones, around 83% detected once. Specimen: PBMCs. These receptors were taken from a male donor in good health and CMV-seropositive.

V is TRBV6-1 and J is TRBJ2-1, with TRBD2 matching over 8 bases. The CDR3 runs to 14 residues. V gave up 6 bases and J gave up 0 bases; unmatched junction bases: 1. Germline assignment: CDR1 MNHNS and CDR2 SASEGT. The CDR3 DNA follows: TGTGCCAGCAGCAGCGGGAGCTCCTACAATGAGCAGTTCTTC. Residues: CASSSGSSYNEQFF.

CDR3 sequence reads: CASSPGQITNEKLFF. The CDR3 coding sequence is TGTGCCAGCAGCCCCGGACAGATAACTAATGAAAAACTGTTTTTT. V is TRBV5-5 and J is TRBJ1-4; maybe TRBD1 (6 bases). CDR1 is SGHKS and CDR2 is YYEKEE in the germline V gene (reference sequence). This CDR3 has 15 amino acids. V was pared by 4 bases and J by 1 base, with 11 bases between.

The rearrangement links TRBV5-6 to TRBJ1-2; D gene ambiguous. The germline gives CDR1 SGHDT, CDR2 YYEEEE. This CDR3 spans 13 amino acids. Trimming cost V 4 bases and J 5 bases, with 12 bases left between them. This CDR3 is CASSAAGSYGYTF. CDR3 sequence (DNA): TGTGCCAGCAGCGCCGCAGGTTCTTATGGCTACACCTTC.

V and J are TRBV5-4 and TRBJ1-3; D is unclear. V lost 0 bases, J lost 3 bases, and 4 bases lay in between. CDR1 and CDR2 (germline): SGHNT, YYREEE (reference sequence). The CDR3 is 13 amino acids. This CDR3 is CASSLGSGNTIYF. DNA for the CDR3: TGTGCCAGCAGCTTGGGTAGTGGAAACACCATATATTTT.

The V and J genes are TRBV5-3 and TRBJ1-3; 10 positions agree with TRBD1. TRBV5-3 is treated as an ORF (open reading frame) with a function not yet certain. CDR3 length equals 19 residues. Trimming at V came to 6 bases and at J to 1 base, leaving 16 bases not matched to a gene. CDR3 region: CARIPTQTRQGASGNTIYF. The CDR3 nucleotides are TGTGCCAGAATCCCCACCCAAACGCGACAGGGGGCATCTGGAAACACCATATATTTT.

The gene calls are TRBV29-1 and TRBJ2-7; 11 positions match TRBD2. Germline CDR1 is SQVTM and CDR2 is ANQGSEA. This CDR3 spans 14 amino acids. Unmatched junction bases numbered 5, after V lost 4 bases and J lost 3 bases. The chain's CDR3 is CSVVGLAAGYEQYF. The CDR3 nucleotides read TGCAGCGTTGTGGGACTAGCGGCGGGCTACGAGCAGTACTTC.

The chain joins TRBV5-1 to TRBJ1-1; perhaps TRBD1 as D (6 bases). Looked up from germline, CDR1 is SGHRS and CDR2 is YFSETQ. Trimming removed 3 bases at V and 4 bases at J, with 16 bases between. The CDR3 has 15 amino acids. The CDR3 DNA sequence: TGCGCCAGCAGCTCGCGGTGGGGGGGCCTCACTGAAGCTTTCTTT. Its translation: CASSSRWGGLTEAFF.

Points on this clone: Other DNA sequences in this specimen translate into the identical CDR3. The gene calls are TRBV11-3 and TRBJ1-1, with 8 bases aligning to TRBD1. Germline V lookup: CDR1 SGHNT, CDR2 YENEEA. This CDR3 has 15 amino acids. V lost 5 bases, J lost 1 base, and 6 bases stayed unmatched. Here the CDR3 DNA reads TGTGCCAGCAGCCTTTCCGGACAGGGGAACACTGAAGCTTTCTTT. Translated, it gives CASSLSGQGNTEAFF. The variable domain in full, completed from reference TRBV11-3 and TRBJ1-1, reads EAGVVQSPRYKIIEKKQPVAFWCNPISGHNTLYWYLQNLGQGPELLIRYENEEAVDDSQLPKDRFSAERLKGVDSTLKIQPAELGDSAVYLCASSLSGQGNTEAFFGQGTRLTVV.

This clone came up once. The CDR3 here is CASSLRTGLREQYF. DNA of the CDR3: TGTGCCAGCAGTTTGAGGACAGGGCTGAGAGAGCAGTACTTC. V and J are TRBV28 and TRBJ2-7; TRBD1 agrees at 8 bases. V lost 3 bases, J lost 7 bases, and 8 bases stayed unmatched. The germline V gene has CDR1 MDHEN and CDR2 SYDVKM. CDR3 length: 14 amino acids.

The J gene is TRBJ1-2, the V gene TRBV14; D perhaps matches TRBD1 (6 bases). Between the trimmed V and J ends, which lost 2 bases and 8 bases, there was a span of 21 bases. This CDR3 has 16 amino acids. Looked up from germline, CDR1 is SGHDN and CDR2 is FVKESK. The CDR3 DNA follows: TGTGCCAGCAGCCAACTAAGTTCGGGGGGCTCGGGAGGCTACACCTTC. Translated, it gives CASSQLSSGGSGGYTF.

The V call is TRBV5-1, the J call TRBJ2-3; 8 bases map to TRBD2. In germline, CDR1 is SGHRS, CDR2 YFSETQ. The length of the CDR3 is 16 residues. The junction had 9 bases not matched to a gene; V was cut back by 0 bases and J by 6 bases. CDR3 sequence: CASSLGSASGYDTQYF. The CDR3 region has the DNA TGCGCCAGCAGCTTGGGCTCAGCTAGCGGGTACGATACGCAGTATTTT.

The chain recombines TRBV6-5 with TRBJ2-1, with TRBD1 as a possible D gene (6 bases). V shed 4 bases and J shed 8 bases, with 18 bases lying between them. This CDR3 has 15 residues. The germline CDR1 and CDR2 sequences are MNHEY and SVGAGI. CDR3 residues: CASSSGQLLVDEQFF. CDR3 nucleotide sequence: TGTGCCAGCAGTTCCGGACAGCTACTGGTCGATGAGCAGTTCTTC.

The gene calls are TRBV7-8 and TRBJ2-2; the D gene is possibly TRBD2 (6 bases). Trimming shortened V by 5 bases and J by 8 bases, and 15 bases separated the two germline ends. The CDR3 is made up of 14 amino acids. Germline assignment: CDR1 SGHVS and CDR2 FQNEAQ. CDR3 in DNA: TGTGCCAGCAGCCCCGTGGGGAGGAATGGGGAGCTGTTTTTT. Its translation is CASSPVGRNGELFF.

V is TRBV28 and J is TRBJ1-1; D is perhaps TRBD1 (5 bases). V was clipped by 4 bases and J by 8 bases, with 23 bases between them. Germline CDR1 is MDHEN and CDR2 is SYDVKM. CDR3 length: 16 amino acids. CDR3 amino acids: CASSSPLTELVTEAFF. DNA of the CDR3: TGTGCCAGCAGTTCCCCTCTGACAGAGTTAGTAACGGAAGCTTTCTTT.

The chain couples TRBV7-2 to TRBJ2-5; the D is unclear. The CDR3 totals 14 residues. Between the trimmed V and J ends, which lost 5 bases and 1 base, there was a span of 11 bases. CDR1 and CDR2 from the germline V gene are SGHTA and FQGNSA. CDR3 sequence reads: CASSVQAIQETQYF. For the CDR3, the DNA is TGTGCCAGCAGCGTCCAGGCGATCCAAGAGACCCAGTACTTC.

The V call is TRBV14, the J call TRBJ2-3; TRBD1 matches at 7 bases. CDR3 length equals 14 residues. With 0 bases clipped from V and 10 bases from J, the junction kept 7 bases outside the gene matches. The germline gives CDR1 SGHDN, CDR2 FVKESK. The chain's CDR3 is CASSQENRGWAQYF. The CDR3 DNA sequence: TGTGCCAGCAGCCAAGAGAACAGGGGCTGGGCGCAGTATTTT.

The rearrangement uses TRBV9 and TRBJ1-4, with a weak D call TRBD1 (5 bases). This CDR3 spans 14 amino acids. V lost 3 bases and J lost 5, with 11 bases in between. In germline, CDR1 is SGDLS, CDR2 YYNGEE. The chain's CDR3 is CASSGGGGNEKLFF. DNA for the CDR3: TGTGCCAGCAGCGGGGGGGGAGGAAATGAAAAACTGTTTTTT.

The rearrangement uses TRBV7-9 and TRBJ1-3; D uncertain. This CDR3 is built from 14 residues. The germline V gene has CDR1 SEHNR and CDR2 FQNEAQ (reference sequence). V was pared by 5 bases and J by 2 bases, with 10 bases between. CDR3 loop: CASSAVQTGNTIYF. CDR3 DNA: TGTGCCAGCAGCGCCGTGCAGACTGGAAACACCATATATTTT.

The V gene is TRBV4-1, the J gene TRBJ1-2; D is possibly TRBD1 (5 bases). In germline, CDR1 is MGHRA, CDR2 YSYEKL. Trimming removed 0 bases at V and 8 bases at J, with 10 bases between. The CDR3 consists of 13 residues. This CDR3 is CASSQDWGEGYTF. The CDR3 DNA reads TGCGCCAGCAGCCAAGATTGGGGGGAGGGCTACACCTTC.

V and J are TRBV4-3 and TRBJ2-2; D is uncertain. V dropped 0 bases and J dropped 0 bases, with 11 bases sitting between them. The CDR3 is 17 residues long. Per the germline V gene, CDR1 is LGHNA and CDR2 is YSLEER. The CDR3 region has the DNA TGCGCCAGCAGCCAAGATATGGCTCGCTCGAACACCGGGGAGCTGTTTTTT. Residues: CASSQDMARSNTGELFF.